One and the same sample provided the 12 T cell receptor beta chains below, sequenced in a study of human T cells and chemical hapten exposure. TCRdb processed the RACE reads anew with MiXCR; each CDR3 protein has one entry. Seen here are about 77,000 distinct CDR3 sequences, about 15% observed once, and the top ten hold more than 3.5%. Time point described: pre-sensitization, week 0. Regarding treatment: therapeutic diphenylcyclopropenone sensitization with weekly scalp DPC. This specimen consisted of whole blood, obtained in connection with sensitization to the hapten diphenylcyclopropenone (DPC). The receptor set was obtained from a woman in her fifties or sixties with alopecia areata. Some clones in this sample may be carry-over from other donors' samples.

The CDR3 nucleotides read TGTGCCAGCTCACTCGGACTAGCGGGAGGTGTTGGGAATGAGCAGTTCTTC. The encoded protein is CASSLGLAGGVGNEQFF. The gene calls are TRBV18 and TRBJ2-1; 14 bases map to TRBD2. Trimming took 4 bases from V and 7 from J; bases not matched to a gene: 9. CDR3 length: 17 amino acids. Per germline, CDR1 KGHSH and CDR2 LQKENI.

This chain uses TRBV19 with TRBJ2-1; possibly TRBD2 for D (6 bases). Germline CDR1 is LNHDA and CDR2 is SQIVND (reference sequence). The CDR3 is 15 residues long. Trimming took 5 bases from V and 3 from J, leaving 14 bases between them. CDR3 coding DNA: TGTGCCAGTAGTCTCACGGGGAGGAACTACAATGAGCAGTTCTTC. Protein sequence: CASSLTGRNYNEQFF.

In this sample, this clonotype turned up a few times. The J gene is TRBJ1-5, the V gene TRBV18, with D tentatively TRBD1 (5 bases). Germline CDR1 reads KGHSH; CDR2 reads LQKENI. The V and J ends lost 2 bases and 4 bases respectively, with 6 bases between them. The length of the CDR3 is 13 residues. CDR3 sequence reads: CASSPGGNQPQHF. The CDR3 nucleotides are TGTGCCAGCTCACCAGGGGGGAATCAGCCCCAGCATTTT.

This clonotype appeared a few times. The chain is built from TRBV6-6 and TRBJ2-7; D remains unclear. The CDR3 spans 12 residues. The germline V gene has CDR1 MNHNY and CDR2 SVGAGI (reference sequence). The V end lost 6 bases, the J end lost 3 bases, and 9 bases lay between the germline ends. The CDR3 DNA reads TGTGCCAGCAGATTCAGTGACTACGAGCAGTACTTC. This translates into CASRFSDYEQYF.

This clonotype was found a few times. V and J are TRBV10-3 and TRBJ2-7; D could derive from TRBD1 or TRBD2 (5 bases each). The CDR3 contains 13 residues. With 7 bases removed from V and 6 bases from J, the gap between germline ends came to 16 bases. CDR1 ENHRY and CDR2 SYGVKD come from the germline V gene. In nucleotides, the CDR3 is TGTGCCATCATGGGACCCAGGGCGGCCGAGCAGTACTTC. This gives the protein CAIMGPRAAEQYF.

The table lists this clonotype with a few counts. The rearrangement joins TRBV12-3 or TRBV12-4 to TRBJ1-5; no clear D. V was shortened by 3 bases and J by 0 bases, with 6 bases between the two germline ends. This CDR3 is built from 14 residues. CDR3 region: CASSFWGSNQPQHF. In nucleotides, the CDR3 is TGTGCCAGCAGTTTTTGGGGTAGCAATCAGCCCCAGCATTTT.

A few counts support this clonotype. The chain recombines TRBV28 with TRBJ2-5; D is undetermined. V was pared by 6 bases and J by 2 bases, with 7 bases between. Germline V gene lookup returns CDR1 MDHEN and CDR2 SYDVKM. The CDR3 length is 12 residues. For the CDR3, the DNA is TGTGCCAGCAGCCTCCCTCAAGAGACCCAGTACTTC. Its translation is CASSLPQETQYF.

This clonotype has just a few counts. This chain uses TRBV3-1 with TRBJ1-1; no definite D call. Germline assignment: CDR1 LGHDT and CDR2 YNNKEL (reference sequence). CDR3 length: 14 residues. V lost 0 bases and J lost 6, with 11 bases in between. In DNA form, the CDR3 reads TGTGCCAGCAGCCAAGATCTGGGCTCGGCTGAAGCTTTCTTT. Translating it yields CASSQDLGSAEAFF.

This clonotype has just a few counts. The chain joins TRBV7-8 to TRBJ1-2; TRBD1 matches at 7 bases. V shed 5 bases, J shed 7 bases, and the junction held 7 bases outside the gene matches. Germline lookup yields CDR1 SGHVS and CDR2 FQNEAQ. The CDR3 has 13 amino acids. The CDR3 DNA reads TGTGCCAGCAGCGATCGGGACAGTAGTGGCTACACCTTC. Amino acids: CASSDRDSSGYTF.

The sample holds a few counts of this clonotype. This chain connects TRBV7-2 to TRBJ2-7, with TRBD2 identical over 8 bases. The V gene end was trimmed by 3 bases and the J gene end by 6 bases; junction bases not matched to a gene: 10. Germline-derived CDR1 and CDR2 are SGHTA and FQGNSA. The CDR3 runs 15 residues. In DNA, the CDR3 is TGTGCCAGCAGCTTGTTGGCGGGAGGATCTAGCGAGCAGTACTTC. This codes for CASSLLAGGSSEQYF.

The CDR3 bases are TGTGCCAGCAGCAGGCAGGGGGCCGACCAAGAGACCCAGTACTTC. This codes for CASSRQGADQETQYF. This sequence joins TRBV2 and TRBJ2-5; 8 bases are a match to TRBD1. The CDR3 sequence is 15 residues long. The V and J ends lost 6 bases and 0 bases, in that order; junction bases with no gene match: 6. Germline lookup yields CDR1 SNHLY and CDR2 FYNNEI.

The rearrangement joins TRBV28 to TRBJ1-2; no definite D call. The CDR3 length is 12 residues. V was clipped by 4 bases and J by 4 bases, with 7 bases between them. Germline V lookup: CDR1 MDHEN, CDR2 SYDVKM. The CDR3 loop reads CASSYLTYGYTF. In DNA, the CDR3 is TGTGCCAGCAGTTATCTTACCTATGGCTACACCTTC.